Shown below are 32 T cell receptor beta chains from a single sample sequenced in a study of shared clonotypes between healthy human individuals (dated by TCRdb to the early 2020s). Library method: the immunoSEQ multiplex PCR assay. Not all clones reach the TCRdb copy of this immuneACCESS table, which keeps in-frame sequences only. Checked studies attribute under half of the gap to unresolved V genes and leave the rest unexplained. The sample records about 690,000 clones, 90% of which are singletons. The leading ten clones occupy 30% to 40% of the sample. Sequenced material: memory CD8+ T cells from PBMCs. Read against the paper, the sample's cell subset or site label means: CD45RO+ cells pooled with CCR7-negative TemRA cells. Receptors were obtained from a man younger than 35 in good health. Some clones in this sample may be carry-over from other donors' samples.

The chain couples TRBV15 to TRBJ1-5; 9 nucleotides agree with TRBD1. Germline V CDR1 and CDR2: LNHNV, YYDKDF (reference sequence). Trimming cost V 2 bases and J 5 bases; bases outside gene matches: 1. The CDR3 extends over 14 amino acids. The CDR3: CATSRTGGDQPQHF. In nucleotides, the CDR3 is TGTGCCACCAGCAGAACAGGGGGCGATCAGCCCCAGCATTTT.

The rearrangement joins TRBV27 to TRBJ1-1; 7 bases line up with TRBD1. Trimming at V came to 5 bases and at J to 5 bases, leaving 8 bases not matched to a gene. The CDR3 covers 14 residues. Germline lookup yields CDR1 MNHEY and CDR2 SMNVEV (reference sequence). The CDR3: CASSLTLTGTEAFF. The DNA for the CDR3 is TGTGCCAGCAGTCTAACATTGACAGGGACTGAAGCTTTCTTT.

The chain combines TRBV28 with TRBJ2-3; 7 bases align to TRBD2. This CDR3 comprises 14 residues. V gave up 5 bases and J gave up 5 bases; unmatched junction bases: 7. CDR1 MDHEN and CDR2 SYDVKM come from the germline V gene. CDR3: CASSDGRRGDTQYF. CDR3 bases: TGTGCCAGCAGTGACGGGAGGCGTGGAGATACGCAGTATTTT.

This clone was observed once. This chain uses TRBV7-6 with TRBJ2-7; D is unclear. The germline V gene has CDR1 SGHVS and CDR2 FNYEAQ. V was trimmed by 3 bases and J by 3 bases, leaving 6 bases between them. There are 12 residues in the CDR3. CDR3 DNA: TGTGCCAGCAGCTTTGTTGGCTACGAGCAGTACTTC. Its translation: CASSFVGYEQYF.

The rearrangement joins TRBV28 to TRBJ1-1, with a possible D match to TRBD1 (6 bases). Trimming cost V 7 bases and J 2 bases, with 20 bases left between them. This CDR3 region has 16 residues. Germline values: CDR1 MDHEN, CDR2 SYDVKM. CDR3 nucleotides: TGTGCCAGCACCTTCGGATGGGGGGGGCGAAACACTGAAGCTTTCTTT. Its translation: CASTFGWGGRNTEAFF.

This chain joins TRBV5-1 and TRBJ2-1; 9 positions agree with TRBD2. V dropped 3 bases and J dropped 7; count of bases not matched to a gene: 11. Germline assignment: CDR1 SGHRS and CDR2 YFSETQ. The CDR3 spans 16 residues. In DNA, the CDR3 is TGCGCCAGCAGCTCCGAAGGGACTAGCCCTACAAATGAGCAGTTCTTC. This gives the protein CASSSEGTSPTNEQFF.

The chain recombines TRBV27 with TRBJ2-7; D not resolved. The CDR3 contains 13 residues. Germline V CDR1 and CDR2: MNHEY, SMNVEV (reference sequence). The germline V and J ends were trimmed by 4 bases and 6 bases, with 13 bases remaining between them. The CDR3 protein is CASSSGLLREQYF. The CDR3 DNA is TGTGCCAGCAGTTCCGGGTTATTACGCGAGCAGTACTTC.

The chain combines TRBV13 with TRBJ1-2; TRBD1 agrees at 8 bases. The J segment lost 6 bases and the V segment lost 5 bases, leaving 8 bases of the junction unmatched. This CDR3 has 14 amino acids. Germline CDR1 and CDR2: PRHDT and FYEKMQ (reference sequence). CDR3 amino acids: CASSHRDRSHGYTF. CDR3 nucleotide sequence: TGTGCCAGCAGCCACCGGGACAGGAGCCATGGCTACACCTTC.

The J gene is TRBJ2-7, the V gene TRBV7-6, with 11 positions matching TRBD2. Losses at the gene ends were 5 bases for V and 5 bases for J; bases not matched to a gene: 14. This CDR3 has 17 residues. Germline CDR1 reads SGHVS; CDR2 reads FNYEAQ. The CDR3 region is CASSPGVAGGLIHEQYF. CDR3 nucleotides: TGTGCCAGCAGCCCCGGGGTAGCGGGAGGGTTAATCCACGAGCAGTACTTC.

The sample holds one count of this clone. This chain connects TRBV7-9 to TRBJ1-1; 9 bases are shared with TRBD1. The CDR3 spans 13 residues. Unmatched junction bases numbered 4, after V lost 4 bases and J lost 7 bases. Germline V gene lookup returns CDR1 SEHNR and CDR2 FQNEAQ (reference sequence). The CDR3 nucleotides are TGTGCCAGCAGCTGGACAGGGGCCGTTGAAGCTTTCTTT. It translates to CASSWTGAVEAFF.

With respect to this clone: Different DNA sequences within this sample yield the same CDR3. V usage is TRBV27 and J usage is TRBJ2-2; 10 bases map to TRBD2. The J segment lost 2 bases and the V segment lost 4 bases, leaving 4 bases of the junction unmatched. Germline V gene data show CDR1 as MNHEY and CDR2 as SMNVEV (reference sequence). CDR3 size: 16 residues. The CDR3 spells CASSYLAGANTGELFF. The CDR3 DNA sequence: TGTGCCAGCAGTTATCTAGCGGGAGCCAACACCGGGGAGCTGTTTTTT.

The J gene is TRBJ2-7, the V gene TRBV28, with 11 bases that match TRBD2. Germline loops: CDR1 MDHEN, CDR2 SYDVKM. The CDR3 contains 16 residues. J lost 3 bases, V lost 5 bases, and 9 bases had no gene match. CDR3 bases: TGTGCCAGCAGTCTCACTACTAGCGGGAGAGGCTACGAGCAGTACTTC. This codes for CASSLTTSGRGYEQYF.

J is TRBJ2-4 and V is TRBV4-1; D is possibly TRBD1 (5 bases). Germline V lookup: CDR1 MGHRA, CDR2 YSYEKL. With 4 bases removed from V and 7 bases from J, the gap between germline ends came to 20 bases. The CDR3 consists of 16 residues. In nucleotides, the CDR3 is TGCGCCAGCAGCCCGGAAGAGGCACCAGGGATCAACATTCAGTACTTC. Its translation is CASSPEEAPGINIQYF.

In DNA form, the CDR3 reads TGTGCCAGCAGCTGGAATTCACTAGCGCAACTCACAGATACGCAGTATTTT. Translating gives CASSWNSLAQLTDTQYF. The chain carries TRBV7-8 and TRBJ2-3; 7 nucleotides align to TRBD2. The CDR3 runs to 17 residues. Germline trimming cut 4 bases from V and 2 bases from J; bases unmatched to any gene: 12. Germline values: CDR1 SGHVS, CDR2 FQNEAQ.

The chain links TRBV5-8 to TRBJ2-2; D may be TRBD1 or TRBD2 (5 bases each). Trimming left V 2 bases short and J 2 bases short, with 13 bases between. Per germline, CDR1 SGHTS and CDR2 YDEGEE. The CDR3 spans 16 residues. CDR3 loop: CASSFPEGINTGELFF. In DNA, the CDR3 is TGTGCCAGCAGCTTCCCCGAGGGGATTAACACCGGGGAGCTGTTTTTT. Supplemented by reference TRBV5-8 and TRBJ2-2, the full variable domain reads EAGVTQSPTHLIKTRGQQATLRCSPISGHTSVYWYQQALGLGLQFLLWYDEGEERNRGNFPPRFSGRQFPNYSSELNVNALELEDSALYLCASSFPEGINTGELFFGEGSRLTVL.

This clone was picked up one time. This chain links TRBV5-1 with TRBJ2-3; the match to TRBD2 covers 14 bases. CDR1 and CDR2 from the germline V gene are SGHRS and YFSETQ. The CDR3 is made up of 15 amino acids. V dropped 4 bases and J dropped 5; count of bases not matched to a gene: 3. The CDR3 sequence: CASSPGLAGEDTQYF. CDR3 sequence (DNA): TGCGCCAGCAGCCCGGGACTAGCGGGAGAAGATACGCAGTATTTT.

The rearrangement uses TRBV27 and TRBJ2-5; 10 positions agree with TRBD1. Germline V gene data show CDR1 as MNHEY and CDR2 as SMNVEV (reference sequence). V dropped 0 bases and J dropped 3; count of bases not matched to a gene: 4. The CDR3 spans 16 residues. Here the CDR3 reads CASSLSPGTGEETQYF. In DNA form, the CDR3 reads TGTGCCAGCAGTTTATCCCCCGGGACAGGGGAAGAGACCCAGTACTTC.

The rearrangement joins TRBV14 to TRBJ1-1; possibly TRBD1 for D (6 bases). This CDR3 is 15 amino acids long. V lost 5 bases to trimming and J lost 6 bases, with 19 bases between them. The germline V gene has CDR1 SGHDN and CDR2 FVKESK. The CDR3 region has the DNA TGTGCCAGCAGCGGGTACCCAGGGGAAGGCGCTGAAGCTTTCTTT. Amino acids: CASSGYPGEGAEAFF.

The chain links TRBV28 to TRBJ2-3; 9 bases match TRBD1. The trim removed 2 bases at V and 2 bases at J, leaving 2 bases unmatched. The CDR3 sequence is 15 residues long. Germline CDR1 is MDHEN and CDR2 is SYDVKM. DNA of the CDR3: TGTGCCAGCAGTTTAGGGGACAGGGACACAGATACGCAGTATTTT. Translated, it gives CASSLGDRDTDTQYF. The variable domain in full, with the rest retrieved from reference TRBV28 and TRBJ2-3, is DVKVTQSSRYLVKRTGEKVFLECVQDMDHENMFWYRQDPGLGLRLIYFSYDVKMKEKGDIPEGYSVSREKKERFSLILESASTNQTSMYLCASSLGDRDTDTQYFGPGTRLTVL.

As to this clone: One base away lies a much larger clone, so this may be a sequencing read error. For the CDR3, the DNA is TGTGCCAGCAGTGGACTAGCGGGAGTCAATGAGCAGTTCTTC. Residues: CASSGLAGVNEQFF. The chain links TRBV7-8 to TRBJ2-1; TRBD2 matches 13 bases. Germline loops: CDR1 SGHVS, CDR2 FQNEAQ. CDR3 length: 14 amino acids. V was clipped by 6 bases and J by 6 bases; unmatched bases: 2.

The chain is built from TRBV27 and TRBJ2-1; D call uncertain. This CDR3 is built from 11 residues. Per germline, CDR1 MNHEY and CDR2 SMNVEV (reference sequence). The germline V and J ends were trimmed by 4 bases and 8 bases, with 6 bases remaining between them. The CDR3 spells CASSSVDEQFF. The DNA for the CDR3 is TGTGCCAGCAGTTCTGTGGATGAGCAGTTCTTC.

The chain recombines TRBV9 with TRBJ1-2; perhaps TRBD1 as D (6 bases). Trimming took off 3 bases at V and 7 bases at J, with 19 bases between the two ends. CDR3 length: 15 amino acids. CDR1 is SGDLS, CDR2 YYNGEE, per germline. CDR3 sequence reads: CASSAPPGQLSGYTF. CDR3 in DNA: TGTGCCAGCAGCGCCCCCCCCGGACAGCTAAGTGGCTACACCTTC.

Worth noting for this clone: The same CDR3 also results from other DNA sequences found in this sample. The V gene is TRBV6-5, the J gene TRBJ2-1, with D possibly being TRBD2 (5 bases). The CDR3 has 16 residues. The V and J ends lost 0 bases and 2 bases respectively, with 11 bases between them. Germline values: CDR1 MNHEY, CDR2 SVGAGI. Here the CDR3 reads CASSYSVGEAYNEQFF. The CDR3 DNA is TGTGCCAGCAGTTACTCGGTGGGAGAGGCCTACAATGAGCAGTTCTTC.

The CDR3 DNA reads as TGTGCCAGCAGCCAAGGCGACAGAGCCTATGGCTACACCTTC. Translating gives CASSQGDRAYGYTF. The chain has TRBV14 and TRBJ1-2; D perhaps matches TRBD1 (5 bases). The CDR3 sequence is 14 residues long. Per germline, CDR1 SGHDN and CDR2 FVKESK. V was clipped by 1 base and J by 4 bases, with 10 bases between them.

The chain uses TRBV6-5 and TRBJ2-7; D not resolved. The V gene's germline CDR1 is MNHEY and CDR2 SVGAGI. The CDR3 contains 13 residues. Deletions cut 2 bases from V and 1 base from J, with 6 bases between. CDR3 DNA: TGTGCCAGCAGTTACGGGAAATCCTACGAGCAGTACTTC. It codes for CASSYGKSYEQYF.

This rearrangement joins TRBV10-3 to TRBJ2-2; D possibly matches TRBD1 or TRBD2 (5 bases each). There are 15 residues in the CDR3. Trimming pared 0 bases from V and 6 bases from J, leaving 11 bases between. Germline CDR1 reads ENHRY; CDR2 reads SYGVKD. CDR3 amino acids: CAISESRAGSGELFF. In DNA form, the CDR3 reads TGTGCCATCAGTGAGTCGAGGGCAGGGTCCGGGGAGCTGTTTTTT.

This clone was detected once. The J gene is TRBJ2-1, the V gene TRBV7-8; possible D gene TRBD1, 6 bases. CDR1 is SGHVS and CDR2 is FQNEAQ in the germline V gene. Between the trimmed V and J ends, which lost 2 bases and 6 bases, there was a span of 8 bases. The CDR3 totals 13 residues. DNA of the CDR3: TGTGCCAGCAGCTTAAGCAGGGGCAATGAGCAGTTCTTC. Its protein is CASSLSRGNEQFF. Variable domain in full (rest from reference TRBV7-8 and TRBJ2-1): GAGVSQSPRYKVAKRGQDVALRCDPISGHVSLFWYQQALGQGPEFLTYFQNEAQLDKSGLPSDRFFAERPEGSVSTLKIQRTQQEDSAVYLCASSLSRGNEQFFGPGTRLTVL.

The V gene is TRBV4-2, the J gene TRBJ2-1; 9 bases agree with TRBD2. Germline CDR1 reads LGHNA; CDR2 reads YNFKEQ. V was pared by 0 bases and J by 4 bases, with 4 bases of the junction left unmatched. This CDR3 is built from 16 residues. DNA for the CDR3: TGTGCCAGCAGCCAAGATGCGAGCGGGAGGTACAATGAGCAGTTCTTC. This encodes CASSQDASGRYNEQFF.

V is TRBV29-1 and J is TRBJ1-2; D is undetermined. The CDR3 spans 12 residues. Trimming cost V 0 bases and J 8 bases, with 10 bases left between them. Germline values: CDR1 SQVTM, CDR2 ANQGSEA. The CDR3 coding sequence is TGCAGCGTTGAAGATCTCCCGGAGGGCTACACCTTC. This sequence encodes CSVEDLPEGYTF.

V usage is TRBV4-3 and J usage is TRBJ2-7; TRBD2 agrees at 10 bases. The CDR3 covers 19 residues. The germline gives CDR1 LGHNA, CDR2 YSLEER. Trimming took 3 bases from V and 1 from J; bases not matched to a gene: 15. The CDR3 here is CASSHPPYTGTSASYEQYF. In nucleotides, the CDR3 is TGCGCCAGCAGCCACCCACCCTACACCGGGACTAGCGCATCCTACGAGCAGTACTTC.

The CDR3 DNA sequence: TGTGCCAGCAACAGTGCCTCCTATAATTCACCCCTCCACTTT. Protein sequence: CASNSASYNSPLHF. V usage is TRBV19 and J usage is TRBJ1-6; D is uncertain. V gave up 9 bases and J gave up 0 bases, with 9 bases separating them. Germline V lookup: CDR1 LNHDA, CDR2 SQIVND (reference sequence). CDR3 length equals 14 residues.

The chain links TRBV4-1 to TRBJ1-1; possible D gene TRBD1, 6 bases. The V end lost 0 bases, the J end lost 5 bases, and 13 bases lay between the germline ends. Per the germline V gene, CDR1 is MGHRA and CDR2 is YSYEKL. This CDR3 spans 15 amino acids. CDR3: CASSQDWQGLTEAFF. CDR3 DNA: TGCGCCAGCAGCCAAGATTGGCAGGGGTTAACTGAAGCTTTCTTT.